The rows below give T cell receptor beta chains drawn from one sample of a study of T cells in localized non-small cell lung cancer. The data were produced by immunoSEQ multiplex PCR, yet TCRdb's version contains in-frame clones alone and is incomplete. The sample yields roughly 30,000 clones, approximately 84% seen once. Specimen: peripheral blood mononuclear cells, collected before any cancer treatment. The receptors stem from a man aged 40-75 years with stage III lung adenocarcinoma. CDR3s include the opening cysteine and the closing phenylalanine or tryptophan. D genes are given only for firm matches. Expanded clones get a size class; other rows say once, few or many, or leave the size out.

CDR3aa,CDR3nt,d_gene,v_gene,abundance,j_gene
CASSSPERRGAGADYEQYF,TGTGCCAGCAGTTCTCCAGAAAGGAGGGGGGCGGGAGCGGATTACGAGCAGTACTTC,NA,TRBV27,NA,TRBJ2-7
CASSPEQGATVNTEAFF,TGCGCCAGCAGCCCCGAACAGGGGGCGACGGTGAACACTGAAGCTTTCTTT,TRBD1,TRBV4-1,NA,TRBJ1-1
CASSELAGGDSWDFYTF,TGTGCCAGCAGTGAATTGGCAGGGGGCGACTCTTGGGATTTCTACACCTTC,TRBD1,TRBV6-1,once,TRBJ1-2
CASSLRQGAYEQYF,TGTGCCAGCAGTTTACGGCAGGGGGCTTACGAGCAGTACTTC,TRBD1,TRBV6-6,NA,TRBJ2-7
CASSYTGVAGANVLTF,TGTGCCAGCAGCTACACAGGGGTAGCCGGGGCCAACGTCCTGACTTTC,TRBD1,TRBV2,NA,TRBJ2-6
CASSFNTEAFF,TGTGCCAGCAGCTTTAACACTGAAGCTTTCTTT,NA,TRBV5-4,NA,TRBJ1-1
CASSEIRGGFYGYTF,TGTGCCAGCAGTGAAATCCGGGGTGGGTTTTATGGCTACACCTTC,NA,TRBV2,NA,TRBJ1-2
CASSLVQGGAQETQYF,TGTGCCAGCAGCTTAGTTCAGGGAGGGGCTCAAGAGACCCAGTACTTC,TRBD2,TRBV11-3,NA,TRBJ2-5
CASLGEMNTEAFF,TGTGCCAGCCTGGGGGAGATGAACACTGAAGCTTTCTTT,NA,TRBV2,once,TRBJ1-1
CASSRTEGVVAEAFF,TGCGCCAGCAGCAGGACAGAGGGGGTAGTGGCTGAAGCTTTCTTT,NA,TRBV5-1,NA,TRBJ1-1
CASSSNTGATDTQYF,TGTGCCAGCAGTTCCAATACAGGGGCGACAGATACGCAGTATTTT,TRBD1,TRBV7-9,few,TRBJ2-3
CASSASGGGTEAFF,TGTGCCAGCAGTGCATCGGGGGGAGGCACTGAAGCTTTCTTT,NA,TRBV6-1,few,TRBJ1-1
CASSVGLAGGGVDF,TGTGCCAGCAGCGTCGGACTAGCGGGCGGAGGAGTGGACTTC,TRBD2,TRBV9,once,TRBJ2-7
CSVLQPGDRYTF,TGCAGCGTCCTACAGCCGGGGGATCGCTACACCTTC,NA,TRBV29-1,once,TRBJ1-2
CASMMQASGFQSTQYF,TGCGCCAGCATGATGCAAGCAAGTGGGTTCCAGTCAACGCAGTATTTT,NA,TRBV5-1,once,TRBJ2-3
CASTQGGSNQPQHF,TGTGCCAGCACCCAGGGGGGGAGCAATCAGCCCCAGCATTTT,TRBD1,TRBV7-9,once,TRBJ1-5
CASSSLPLGLLADQETQYF,TGTGCCAGCAGCTCCCTCCCACTAGGACTACTAGCGGATCAAGAGACCCAGTACTTC,TRBD2,TRBV5-4,NA,TRBJ2-5
CSVGLGRDTEAFF,TGCAGCGTTGGGCTCGGCAGGGACACTGAAGCTTTCTTT,NA,TRBV29-1,NA,TRBJ1-1
CASSGGIGSQYEQYF,TGTGCCAGCAGCGGGGGAATAGGGTCGCAATACGAGCAGTACTTC,NA,TRBV9,NA,TRBJ2-7
CASSLGQTQETQYF,TGTGCCAGCAGCTTAGGACAGACGCAAGAGACCCAGTACTTC,NA,TRBV11-2,few,TRBJ2-5
CASSATSEPYNEQFF,TGTGCCAGCAGTGCGACTAGCGAGCCCTACAATGAGCAGTTCTTC,TRBD2,TRBV6-6,once,TRBJ2-1
CASSLIQAGNTEAFF,TGTGCCAGCAGTTTGATTCAGGCAGGGAACACTGAAGCTTTCTTT,NA,TRBV28,NA,TRBJ1-1
CASSDAELNEQFF,TGTGCCAGCAGTGACGCAGAGTTGAATGAGCAGTTCTTC,NA,TRBV6-5,NA,TRBJ2-1
CASSLARIRPDTQYF,TGTGCCAGCAGTTTAGCGAGGATACGCCCAGATACGCAGTATTTT,NA,TRBV28,NA,TRBJ2-3
CASSGGGRGTDTQYF,TGTGCCAGCAGCGGGGGGGGCCGTGGCACAGATACGCAGTATTTT,TRBD2,TRBV6-5,NA,TRBJ2-3
CASSYSGGEPEAFF,TGTGCCAGCAGTTACTCCGGGGGGGAACCTGAAGCTTTCTTT,NA,TRBV6-6,NA,TRBJ1-1
CASSYSVTGRSPLHF,TGTGCCAGCAGTTACTCAGTGACAGGGAGATCACCCCTCCACTTT,TRBD1,TRBV6-9,NA,TRBJ1-6
CASSYRAAGDSPLHF,TGTGCCAGCAGCTACAGGGCTGCTGGGGATTCACCCCTCCACTTT,NA,TRBV27,few,TRBJ1-6
CASSARQGAYEQYF,TGTGCCAGTAGTGCCCGACAGGGAGCGTACGAGCAGTACTTC,TRBD1,TRBV19,NA,TRBJ2-7
CASKEQGGEKLFF,TGTGCCAGCAAAGAGCAGGGGGGTGAAAAACTGTTTTTT,TRBD1,TRBV5-4,NA,TRBJ1-4
CASSFPGLAGGATGELFF,TGTGCCAGCAGTTTCCCGGGACTAGCGGGAGGGGCCACCGGGGAGCTGTTTTTT,TRBD2,TRBV28,NA,TRBJ2-2
CASAPTQLDNEKLFF,TGTGCCAGCGCCCCCACACAGTTAGATAATGAAAAACTGTTTTTT,NA,TRBV11-2,once,TRBJ1-4
CASSVGGAGGRGTETQYF,TGTGCCAGCAGCGTAGGAGGGGCAGGGGGGAGAGGGACAGAGACCCAGTACTTC,NA,TRBV9,few,TRBJ2-5
CASSEHPDWDWYEQYF,TGTGCCAGCTCTGAACACCCAGACTGGGACTGGTACGAGCAGTACTTC,NA,TRBV21-1,NA,TRBJ2-7
CASSFRTDHYGYTF,TGTGCCAGCAGCTTTCGGACAGACCACTATGGCTACACCTTC,NA,TRBV5-5,NA,TRBJ1-2
CASSLVSLSPDTQYF,TGTGCCAGCAGCCTAGTCTCCCTGTCCCCAGATACGCAGTATTTT,NA,TRBV4-2,NA,TRBJ2-3
CASSPRFGGTGEKLFF,TGTGCCAGCTCACCACGATTTGGCGGGACAGGCGAAAAACTGTTTTTT,TRBD1,TRBV18,NA,TRBJ1-4
CASSKIIAGENTGELFF,TGTGCCAGCAGCAAAATCATAGCGGGGGAGAACACCGGGGAGCTGTTTTTT,TRBD2,TRBV7-8,NA,TRBJ2-2
CASSTALTRSNTEAFF,TGTGCCAGTAGTACAGCTCTAACACGCTCCAACACTGAAGCTTTCTTT,NA,TRBV19,NA,TRBJ1-1
CATRTDIQYTDTQYF,TGTGCCACCAGAACGGACATACAATACACAGATACGCAGTATTTT,NA,TRBV15,NA,TRBJ2-3
CASSESRGHTDTQYF,TGTGCCAGCAGTGAATCCAGGGGGCACACAGATACGCAGTATTTT,TRBD1,TRBV25-1,few,TRBJ2-3
CASTLALRGTEAFF,TGTGCCAGTACCCTGGCCCTTAGGGGCACTGAAGCTTTCTTT,NA,TRBV19,NA,TRBJ1-1
CASSATGDTEAFF,TGCGCCAGCAGCGCGACAGGGGACACTGAAGCTTTCTTT,TRBD1,TRBV5-1,NA,TRBJ1-1
CASSQGLTRYTDTQYF,TGTGCCAGCAGCCAGGGACTTACAAGGTACACAGATACGCAGTATTTT,NA,TRBV28,NA,TRBJ2-3
CASRWQNTEAFF,TGTGCCAGCAGGTGGCAAAACACTGAAGCTTTCTTT,NA,TRBV6-1,NA,TRBJ1-1
CASSSQAAYEQYF,TGTGCCAGCAGTTCTCAGGCCGCCTACGAGCAGTACTTC,NA,TRBV7-6,NA,TRBJ2-7
CASSQVETGLSYNSPLHF,TGCGCCAGCAGCCAAGTCGAGACAGGGCTATCCTATAATTCACCCCTCCACTTT,TRBD1,TRBV4-1,NA,TRBJ1-6
CASSQDNRVGGYTF,TGCGCCAGCAGCCAAGATAACAGGGTAGGCGGCTACACCTTC,NA,TRBV4-1,NA,TRBJ1-2
CASSLEGGPIGGYTF,TGCGCCAGCAGCTTGGAGGGGGGTCCGATTGGTGGCTACACCTTC,NA,TRBV5-1,NA,TRBJ1-2
CASSIDRSHQPQHF,TGTGCCAGTAGTATAGACAGGAGCCATCAGCCCCAGCATTTT,NA,TRBV19,NA,TRBJ1-5